This note documents a single T cell receptor (beta chain) sequence. No antigen is known for it. The isolated RNA, all of it, was reverse transcribed, so expressed TCRB transcripts were what got sequenced. Assay: immunoSEQ multiplex PCR; the TCRdb copy retains only in-frame clones and omits some. The sample carries nearly 350,000 clones, around 9% recorded once. The sample belongs to a study of beta chain features in type 1 diabetes. Between the trimmed V and J ends, which lost 0 bases and 11 bases, there was a span of 8 bases. The germline gives CDR1 LGHNA, CDR2 YSLEER. This CDR3 is 13 amino acids long. Study-level results: All four CD4+ subsets of Type 1 diabetes patients contained TCRB CDR3s that were moderately but significantly shorter. Lower insertion and higher deletion counts appeared at VDJ junctions in type 1 diabetes patients.

This clonotype originated in a young man with type 1 diabetes. The chain joins TRBV4-3 to TRBJ1-6; D ambiguous. The sample was central memory CD4+ T cells from blood. The CDR3 DNA reads TGCGCCAGCAGCCAAGAAAACAGCACACCCCTCCACTTT. Amino acid sequence: CASSQENSTPLHF.